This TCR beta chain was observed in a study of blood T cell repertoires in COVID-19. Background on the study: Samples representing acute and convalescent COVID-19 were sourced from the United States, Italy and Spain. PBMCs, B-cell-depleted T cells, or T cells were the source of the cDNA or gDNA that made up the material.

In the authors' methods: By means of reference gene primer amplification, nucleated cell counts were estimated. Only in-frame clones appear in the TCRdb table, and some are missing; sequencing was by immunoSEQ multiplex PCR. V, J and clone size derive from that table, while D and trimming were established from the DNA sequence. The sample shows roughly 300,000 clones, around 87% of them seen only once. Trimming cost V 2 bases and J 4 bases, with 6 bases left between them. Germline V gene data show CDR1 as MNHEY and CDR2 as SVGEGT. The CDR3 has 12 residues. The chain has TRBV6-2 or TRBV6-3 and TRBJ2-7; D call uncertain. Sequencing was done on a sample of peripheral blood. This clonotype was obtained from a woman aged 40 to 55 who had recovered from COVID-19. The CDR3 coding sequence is TGTGCCAGCAGTTACGTCGGTTACGAGCAGTACTTC. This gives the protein CASSYVGYEQYF.